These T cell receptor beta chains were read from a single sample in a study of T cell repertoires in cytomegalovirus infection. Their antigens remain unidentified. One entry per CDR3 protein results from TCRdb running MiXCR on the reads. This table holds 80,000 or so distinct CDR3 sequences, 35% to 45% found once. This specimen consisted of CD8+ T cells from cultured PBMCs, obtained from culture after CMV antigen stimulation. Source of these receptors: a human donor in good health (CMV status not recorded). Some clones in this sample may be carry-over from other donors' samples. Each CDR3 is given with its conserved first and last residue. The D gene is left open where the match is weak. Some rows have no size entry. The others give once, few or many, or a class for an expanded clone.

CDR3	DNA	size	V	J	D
CASRTSLSSSPDTQYF	TGCGCCAGCAGAACGAGCTTGAGTTCATCCCCAGATACGCAGTATTTT	few	TRBV5-1	TRBJ2-3	.
CASSFAGLAGPHNEQFF	TGTGCCAGCAGCTTCGCGGGACTAGCGGGGCCCCACAATGAGCAGTTCTTC	few	TRBV11-2	TRBJ2-1	TRBD2
CASSLIGYETQYF	TGTGCCAGCAGCTTAATAGGGTACGAGACCCAGTACTTC	few	TRBV7-2	TRBJ2-5	.
CASSLSGTADEQFF	TGCGCCAGCAGCCTGTCCGGGACGGCTGATGAGCAGTTCTTC	.	TRBV4-1	TRBJ2-1	.
CASSELGGYSYTF	TGTGCCAGCAGTGAATTAGGGGGGTATAGCTACACCTTC	.	TRBV25-1	TRBJ1-2	.
CASSETNYNEQFF	TGTGCCAGCAGTGAAACGAACTACAATGAGCAGTTCTTC	few	TRBV12-3/TRBV12-4	TRBJ2-1	.
CASRVLNIPGANVLTF	TGTGCCAGCAGAGTTCTAAATATCCCTGGGGCCAACGTCCTGACTTTC	.	TRBV2	TRBJ2-6	.
CASSQQPLDEQYF	TGTGCCAGCAGTCAACAACCTCTGGACGAGCAGTACTTC	few	TRBV6-2/TRBV6-3	TRBJ2-7	.
CASSPTLAEGKLFF	TGTGCCAGCAGCCCGACCCTGGCTGAGGGAAAACTGTTTTTT	.	TRBV2	TRBJ1-4	.
CASSPSVNYNEQFF	TGTGCCAGCAGCCCATCAGTGAACTACAATGAGCAGTTCTTC	few	TRBV11-1	TRBJ2-1	.
CASSYSSGPGEGELFF	TGTGCCAGCAGTTATTCCTCCGGCCCCGGAGAAGGGGAGCTGTTTTTT	.	TRBV6-5	TRBJ2-2	.
CASSYGGADYGYTF	TGTGCCAGCAGTTACGGCGGGGCAGACTATGGCTACACCTTC	few	TRBV6-5	TRBJ1-2	.
CSARDMATGGYSPLHF	TGCAGTGCTAGAGATATGGCGACAGGGGGCTATTCACCCCTCCACTTT	.	TRBV20-1	TRBJ1-6	TRBD1
CASSRGKGKGSYEQYF	TGTGCCAGCAGCCGAGGGAAGGGGAAGGGCTCCTACGAGCAGTACTTC	.	TRBV14	TRBJ2-7	.
CASTDAGSEDEQFF	TGTGCCAGCACCGACGCGGGGAGTGAAGATGAGCAGTTCTTC	.	TRBV27	TRBJ2-1	.
CASGLIGVGQGGLQPQHF	TGTGCTAGTGGTTTAATTGGTGTGGGGCAGGGGGGATTGCAGCCCCAGCATTTT	few	TRBV12-5	TRBJ1-5	TRBD1
CASSYSIGSPNQPQHF	TGTGCCAGCAGTTACTCGATCGGCAGCCCCAATCAGCCCCAGCATTTT	many	TRBV6-2/TRBV6-3	TRBJ1-5	.
CASDASGGYYNEQFF	TGTGCCAGCGATGCTAGCGGGGGGTATTACAATGAGCAGTTCTTC	few	TRBV5-6	TRBJ2-1	TRBD2